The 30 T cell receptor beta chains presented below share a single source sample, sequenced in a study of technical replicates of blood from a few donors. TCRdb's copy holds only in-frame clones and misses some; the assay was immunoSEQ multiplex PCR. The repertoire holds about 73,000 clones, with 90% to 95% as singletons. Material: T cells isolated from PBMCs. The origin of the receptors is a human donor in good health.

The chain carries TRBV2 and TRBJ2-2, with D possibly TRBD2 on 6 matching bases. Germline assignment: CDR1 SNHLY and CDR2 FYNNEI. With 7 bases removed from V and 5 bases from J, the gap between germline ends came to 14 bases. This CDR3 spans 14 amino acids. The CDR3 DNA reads TGTGCCAGCAAGTCTGGACTAACTACCGGGGAGCTGTTTTTT. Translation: CASKSGLTTGELFF.

CDR3 residues: CASSLRAGELFF. DNA of the CDR3: TGTGCCAGTAGTTTGAGGGCCGGGGAGCTGTTTTTT. V and J are TRBV19 and TRBJ2-2, with TRBD2 as a possible D gene (5 bases). CDR1 is LNHDA, CDR2 SQIVND, per germline (reference sequence). CDR3 size: 12 residues. With 5 bases removed from V and 6 bases from J, the gap between germline ends came to 7 bases.

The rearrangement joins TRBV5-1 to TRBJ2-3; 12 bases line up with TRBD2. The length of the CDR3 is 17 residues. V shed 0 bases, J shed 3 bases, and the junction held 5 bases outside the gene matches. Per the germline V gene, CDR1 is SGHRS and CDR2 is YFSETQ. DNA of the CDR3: TGCGCCAGCAGCTTGGTGCCGACTAGCGGGGGAACAGATACGCAGTATTTT. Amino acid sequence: CASSLVPTSGGTDTQYF.

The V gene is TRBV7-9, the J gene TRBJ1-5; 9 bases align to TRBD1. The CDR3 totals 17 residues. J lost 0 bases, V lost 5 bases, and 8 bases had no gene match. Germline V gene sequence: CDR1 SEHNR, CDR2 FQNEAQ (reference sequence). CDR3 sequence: CASSPGQGGGSNQPQHF. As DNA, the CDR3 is TGTGCCAGCAGCCCGGGACAGGGAGGGGGTAGCAATCAGCCCCAGCATTTT.

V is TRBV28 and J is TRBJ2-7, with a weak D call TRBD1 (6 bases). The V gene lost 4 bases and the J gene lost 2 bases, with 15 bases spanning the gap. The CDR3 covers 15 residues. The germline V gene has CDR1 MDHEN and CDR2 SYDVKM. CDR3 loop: CASSSTGFFTYEQYF. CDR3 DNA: TGTGCCAGCAGTTCCACAGGGTTCTTCACCTACGAGCAGTACTTC.

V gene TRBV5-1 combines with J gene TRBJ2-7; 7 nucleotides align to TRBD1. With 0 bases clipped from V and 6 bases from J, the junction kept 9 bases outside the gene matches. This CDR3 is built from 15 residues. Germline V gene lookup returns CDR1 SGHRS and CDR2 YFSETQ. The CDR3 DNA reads TGCGCCAGCAGCTTGGAAGGGACAGTCTCTGCCGAGCAGTACTTC. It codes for CASSLEGTVSAEQYF.

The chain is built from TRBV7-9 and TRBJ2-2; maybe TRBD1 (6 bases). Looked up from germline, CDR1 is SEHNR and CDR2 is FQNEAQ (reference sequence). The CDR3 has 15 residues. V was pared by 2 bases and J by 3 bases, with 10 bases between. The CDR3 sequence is CASSLSGVYTGELFF. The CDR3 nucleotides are TGTGCCAGCAGCTTATCAGGGGTATACACCGGGGAGCTGTTTTTT.

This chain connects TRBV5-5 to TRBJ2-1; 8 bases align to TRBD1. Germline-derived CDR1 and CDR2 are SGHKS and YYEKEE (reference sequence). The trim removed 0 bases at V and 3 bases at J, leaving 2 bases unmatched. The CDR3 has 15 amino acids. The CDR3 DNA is TGTGCCAGCAGCTTGGCCGGGACAGGCTACAATGAGCAGTTCTTC. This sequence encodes CASSLAGTGYNEQFF. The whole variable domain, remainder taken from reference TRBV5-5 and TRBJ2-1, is DAGVTQSPTHLIKTRGQQVTLRCSPISGHKSVSWYQQVLGQGPQFIFQYYEKEERGRGNFPDRFSARQFPNYSSELNVNALLLGDSALYLCASSLAGTGYNEQFFGPGTRLTVL.

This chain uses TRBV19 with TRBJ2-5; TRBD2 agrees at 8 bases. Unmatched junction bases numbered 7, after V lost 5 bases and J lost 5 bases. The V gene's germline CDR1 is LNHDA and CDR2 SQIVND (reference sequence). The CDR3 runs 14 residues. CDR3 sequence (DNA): TGTGCCAGTAGTCACGACGGGAGGGCCGAGACCCAGTACTTC. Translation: CASSHDGRAETQYF.

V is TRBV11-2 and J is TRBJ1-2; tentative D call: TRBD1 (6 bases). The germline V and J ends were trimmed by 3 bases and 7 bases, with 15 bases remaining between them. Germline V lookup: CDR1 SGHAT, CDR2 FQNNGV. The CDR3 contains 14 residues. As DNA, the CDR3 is TGTGCCAGCAGCTTCGGGACATCTAGGGGTGGCTACACCTTC. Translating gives CASSFGTSRGGYTF.

Here the CDR3 reads CASSYRGGRRHTEAFF. DNA of the CDR3: TGTGCCAGCAGCTACAGGGGGGGGCGGCGGCACACTGAAGCTTTCTTT. The chain recombines TRBV27 with TRBJ1-1; 8 bases are a match to TRBD1. Unmatched junction bases numbered 12, after V lost 6 bases and J lost 3 bases. There are 16 residues in the CDR3. Per the germline V gene, CDR1 is MNHEY and CDR2 is SMNVEV (reference sequence).

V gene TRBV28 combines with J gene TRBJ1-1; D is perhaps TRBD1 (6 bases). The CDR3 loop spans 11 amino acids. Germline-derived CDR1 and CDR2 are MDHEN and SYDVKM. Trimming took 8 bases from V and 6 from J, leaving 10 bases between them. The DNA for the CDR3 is TGTGCCAGCCACACAGGGTCTGAAGCTTTCTTT. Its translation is CASHTGSEAFF.

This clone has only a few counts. This CDR3 reads CASSAGYYTGELFF. The CDR3 nucleotides are TGCGCCAGCAGTGCGGGTTATTACACCGGGGAGCTGTTTTTT. The chain joins TRBV10-1 to TRBJ2-2, with D unresolved. CDR1 is WNHNN, CDR2 SYGVQD, per germline (reference sequence). V lost 4 bases and J lost 3, with 9 bases in between. The CDR3 is 14 residues long.

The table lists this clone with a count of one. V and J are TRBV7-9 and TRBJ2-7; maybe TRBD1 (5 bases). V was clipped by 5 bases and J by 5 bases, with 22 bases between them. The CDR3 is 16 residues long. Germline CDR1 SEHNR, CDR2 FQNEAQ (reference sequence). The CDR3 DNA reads TGTGCCAGCAGCGGTCAATCCGACAGCCCTCGGCACGAGCAGTACTTC. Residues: CASSGQSDSPRHEQYF.

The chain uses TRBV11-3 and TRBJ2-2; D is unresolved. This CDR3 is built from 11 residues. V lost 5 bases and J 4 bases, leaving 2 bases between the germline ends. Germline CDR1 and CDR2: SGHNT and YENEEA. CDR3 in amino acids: CASSRTGELFF. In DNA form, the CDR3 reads TGTGCCAGCAGCCGCACCGGGGAGCTGTTTTTT.

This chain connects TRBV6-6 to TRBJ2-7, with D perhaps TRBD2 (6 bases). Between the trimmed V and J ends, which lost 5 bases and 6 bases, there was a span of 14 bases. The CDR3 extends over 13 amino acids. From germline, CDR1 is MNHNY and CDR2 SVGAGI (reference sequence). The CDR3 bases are TGTGCCAGCAGTCATGCGGGGTCTCGCGAGCAGTACTTC. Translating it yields CASSHAGSREQYF.

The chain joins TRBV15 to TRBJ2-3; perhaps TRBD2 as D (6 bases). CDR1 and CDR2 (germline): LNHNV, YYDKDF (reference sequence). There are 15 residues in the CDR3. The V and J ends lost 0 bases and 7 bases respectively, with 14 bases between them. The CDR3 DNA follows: TGTGCCACCAGCAGAGAGCACGGGAGTATCCATACGCAGTATTTT. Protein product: CATSREHGSIHTQYF.

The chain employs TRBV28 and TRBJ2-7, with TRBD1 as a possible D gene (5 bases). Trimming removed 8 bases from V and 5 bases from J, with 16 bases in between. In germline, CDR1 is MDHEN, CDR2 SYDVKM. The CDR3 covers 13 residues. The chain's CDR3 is CASLNWGADEQYF. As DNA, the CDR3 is TGTGCCAGCTTAAATTGGGGCGCGGACGAGCAGTACTTC.

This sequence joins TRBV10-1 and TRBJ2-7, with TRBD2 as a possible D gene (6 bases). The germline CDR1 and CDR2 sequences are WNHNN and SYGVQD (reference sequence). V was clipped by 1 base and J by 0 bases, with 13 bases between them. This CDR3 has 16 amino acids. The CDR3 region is CASSEWGGQSSYEQYF. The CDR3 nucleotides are TGCGCCAGCAGTGAGTGGGGAGGCCAAAGCTCCTACGAGCAGTACTTC.

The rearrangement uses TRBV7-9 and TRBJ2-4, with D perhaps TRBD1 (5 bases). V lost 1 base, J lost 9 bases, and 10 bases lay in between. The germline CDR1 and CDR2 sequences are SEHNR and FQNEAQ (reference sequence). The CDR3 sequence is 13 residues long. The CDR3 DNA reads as TGTGCCAGCAGCTTAGTCCCAAGGGGCATTCAGTACTTC. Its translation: CASSLVPRGIQYF.

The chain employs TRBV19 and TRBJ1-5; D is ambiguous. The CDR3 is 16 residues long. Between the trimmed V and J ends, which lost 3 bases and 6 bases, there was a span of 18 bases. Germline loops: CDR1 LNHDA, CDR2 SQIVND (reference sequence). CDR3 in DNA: TGTGCCAGTAGTATCTTGGGTATTGGTGGGAGTCAGCCCCAGCATTTT. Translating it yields CASSILGIGGSQPQHF.

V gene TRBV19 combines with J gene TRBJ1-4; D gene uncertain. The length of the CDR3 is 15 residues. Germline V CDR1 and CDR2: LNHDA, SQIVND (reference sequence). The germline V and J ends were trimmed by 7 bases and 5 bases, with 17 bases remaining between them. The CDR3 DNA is TGTGCCAGTAAACGGGTTTCGAGGGAGAATGAAAAACTGTTTTTT. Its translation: CASKRVSRENEKLFF.

For the CDR3, the DNA is TGTGCCAGCAGCTTCCCGGAGGGACTAGCCTACGAGCAGTACTTC. The encoded protein is CASSFPEGLAYEQYF. V and J are TRBV7-8 and TRBJ2-7; 8 bases fit TRBD2. This CDR3 spans 15 amino acids. Germline V CDR1 and CDR2: SGHVS, FQNEAQ. J lost 2 bases, V lost 3 bases, and 6 bases had no gene match.

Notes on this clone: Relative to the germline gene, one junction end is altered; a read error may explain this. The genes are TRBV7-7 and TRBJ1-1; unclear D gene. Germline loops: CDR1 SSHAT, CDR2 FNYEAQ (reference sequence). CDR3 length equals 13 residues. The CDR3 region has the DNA TGTGCTAGCAGCCCGCGGCTGAACACTGAAGCTTTCTTT. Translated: CASSPRLNTEAFF.

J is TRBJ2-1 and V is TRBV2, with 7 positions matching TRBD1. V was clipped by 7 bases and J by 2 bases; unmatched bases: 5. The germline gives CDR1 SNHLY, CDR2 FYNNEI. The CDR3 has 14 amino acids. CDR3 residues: CASTTDRTYNEQFF. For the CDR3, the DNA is TGTGCCAGCACGACGGACAGGACCTACAATGAGCAGTTCTTC. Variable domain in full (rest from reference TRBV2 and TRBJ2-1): EPEVTQTPSHQVTQMGQEVILRCVPISNHLYFYWYRQILGQKVEFLVSFYNNEISEKSEIFDDQFSVERPDGSNFTLKIRSTKLEDSAMYFCASTTDRTYNEQFFGPGTRLTVL.

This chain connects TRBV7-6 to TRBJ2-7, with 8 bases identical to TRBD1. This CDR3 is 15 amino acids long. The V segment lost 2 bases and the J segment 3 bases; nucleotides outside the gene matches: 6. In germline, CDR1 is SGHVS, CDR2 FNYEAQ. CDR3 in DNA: TGTGCCAGCAGCTTATCACAGGGGGGCTACTACGAGCAGTACTTC. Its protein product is CASSLSQGGYYEQYF.

The CDR3 DNA follows: TGTGCCACCAGCCCCCAGGACGGGACCTACGAGCAGTACTTC. This sequence encodes CATSPQDGTYEQYF. This sequence joins TRBV15 and TRBJ2-7; tentatively, D is TRBD2 (5 bases). Trimming removed 5 bases from V and 2 bases from J, with 13 bases in between. CDR3 size: 14 residues. In germline, CDR1 is LNHNV, CDR2 YYDKDF (reference sequence).

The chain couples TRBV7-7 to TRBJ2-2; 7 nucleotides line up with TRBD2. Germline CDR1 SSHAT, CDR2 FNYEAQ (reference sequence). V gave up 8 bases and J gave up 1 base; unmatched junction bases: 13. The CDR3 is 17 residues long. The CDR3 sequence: CASLGIRAGLNTGELFF. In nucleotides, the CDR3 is TGTGCCAGCCTCGGTATCAGAGCGGGATTGAACACCGGGGAGCTGTTTTTT.

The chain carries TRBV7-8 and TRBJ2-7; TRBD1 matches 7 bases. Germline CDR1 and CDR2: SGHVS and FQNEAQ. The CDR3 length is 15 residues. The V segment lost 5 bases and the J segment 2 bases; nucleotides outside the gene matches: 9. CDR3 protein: CASSTYRGPTYEQYF. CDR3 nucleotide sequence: TGTGCCAGCAGCACGTACAGGGGCCCTACCTACGAGCAGTACTTC. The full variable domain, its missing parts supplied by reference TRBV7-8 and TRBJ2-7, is GAGVSQSPRYKVAKRGQDVALRCDPISGHVSLFWYQQALGQGPEFLTYFQNEAQLDKSGLPSDRFFAERPEGSVSTLKIQRTQQEDSAVYLCASSTYRGPTYEQYFGPGTRLTVT.

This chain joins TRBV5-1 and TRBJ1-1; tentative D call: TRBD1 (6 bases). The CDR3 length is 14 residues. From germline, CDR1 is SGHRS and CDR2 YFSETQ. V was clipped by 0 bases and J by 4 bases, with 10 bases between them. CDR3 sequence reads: CASSLDRVSTEAFF. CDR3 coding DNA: TGCGCCAGCAGCTTGGACAGGGTCAGCACTGAAGCTTTCTTT.